One sample yielded the 25 T cell receptor beta chains listed below, sequenced in a study of T cell responses to AZD1222 COVID-19 vaccine. Only in-frame clones appear in the TCRdb table, and some are missing; sequencing was by immunoSEQ multiplex PCR. The sample lists 110,000 to 150,000 clones; just over 90% were seen once. The sample in question was peripheral blood, obtained on day 0 of AZD1222 vaccination. These receptors all stem from an adult in good health.

This clone appeared once. The gene calls are TRBV6-5 and TRBJ2-2; D perhaps matches TRBD1 (5 bases). V lost 5 bases to trimming and J lost 12 bases, with 16 bases between them. The CDR3 sequence is 13 residues long. Germline CDR1 reads MNHEY; CDR2 reads SVGAGI. The chain's CDR3 is CASSQQGVAKLFF. The CDR3 DNA is TGTGCCAGCAGTCAGCAGGGCGTCGCGAAGCTGTTTTTT.

The V and J genes are TRBV6-6 and TRBJ2-1; the D is unclear. V dropped 3 bases and J dropped 8 bases, with 14 bases sitting between them. Germline V gene lookup returns CDR1 MNHNY and CDR2 SVGAGI (reference sequence). The CDR3 has 14 residues. The chain's CDR3 is CASSYLSFRDEQFF. CDR3 nucleotides: TGTGCCAGCAGTTATCTCAGCTTTAGGGATGAGCAGTTCTTC.

This clone was observed a single time. The CDR3 sequence: CASSIRLIRQGVYEQYF. CDR3 nucleotides: TGTGCCAGTAGTATCCGACTTATCAGACAGGGAGTCTACGAGCAGTACTTC. The gene calls are TRBV19 and TRBJ2-7; TRBD1 aligns across 7 bases. Trimming took 3 bases from V and 3 from J; bases not matched to a gene: 14. The CDR3 length is 17 residues. CDR1 and CDR2 from the germline V gene are LNHDA and SQIVND (reference sequence).

The V and J genes are TRBV18 and TRBJ2-6, with no clear D. The V gene lost 3 bases and the J gene lost 0 bases, with 9 bases spanning the gap. CDR3 length: 16 residues. CDR1 is KGHSH and CDR2 is LQKENI in the germline V gene. The CDR3 DNA sequence: TGTGCCAGCTCACCCCTAGGACCCTCTGGGGCCAACGTCCTGACTTTC. The encoded protein is CASSPLGPSGANVLTF.

The CDR3 is CASGLVRDGQGETDTQYF. As DNA, the CDR3 is TGTGCTAGTGGTTTGGTTCGAGATGGACAGGGGGAAACGGATACGCAGTATTTT. This chain links TRBV12-5 with TRBJ2-3, with 10 bases lining up with TRBD1. Germline CDR1 LGHNT, CDR2 FRNRAP. The CDR3 has 18 amino acids. With 0 bases clipped from V and 6 bases from J, the junction kept 12 bases outside the gene matches.

This clone was observed once. Other DNA sequences in this sample translate to the same CDR3. V usage is TRBV18 and J usage is TRBJ1-2; maybe TRBD1 (6 bases). CDR1 KGHSH and CDR2 LQKENI come from the germline V gene. This CDR3 has 14 residues. The ends were cut back, 3 bases at V and 0 bases at J, with 8 bases in the middle. The CDR3 DNA sequence: TGTGCCAGCTCACCGGGACAATCTAACTATGGCTACACCTTC. Amino acids: CASSPGQSNYGYTF.

The V gene is TRBV2, the J gene TRBJ2-7; no firm D call. Germline CDR1 and CDR2: SNHLY and FYNNEI. V shed 2 bases and J shed 6 bases, with 17 bases lying between them. The length of the CDR3 is 15 residues. The CDR3 DNA reads as TGTGCCAGCAGTGAATCCCCCCAGCCTGGGCGCGAGCAGTACTTC. It codes for CASSESPQPGREQYF.

The V gene is TRBV7-3, the J gene TRBJ1-2, with 7 bases aligning to TRBD1. The CDR3 loop spans 15 amino acids. The ends lost 5 bases at V and 5 bases at J; junction bases unmatched: 11. Germline loops: CDR1 SGHTA, CDR2 FQGTGA. The CDR3 sequence: CASSPGGGPEYGYTF. In DNA, the CDR3 is TGTGCCAGCAGCCCGGGAGGGGGCCCTGAGTATGGCTACACCTTC. Variable domain in full (rest from reference TRBV7-3 and TRBJ1-2): GAGVSQTPSNKVTEKGKYVELRCDPISGHTALYWYRQSLGQGPEFLIYFQGTGAADDSGLPNDRFFAVRPEGSVSTLKIQRTERGDSAVYLCASSPGGGPEYGYTFGSGTRLTVV.

This chain connects TRBV3-1 (or the pseudogene TRBV3-2) to TRBJ1-5; possibly TRBD1 for D (5 bases). This CDR3 has 13 amino acids. With 4 bases removed from V and 1 base from J, the gap between germline ends came to 5 bases. CDR1 is LGHDT, CDR2 YNNKEL, per germline (reference sequence). CDR3 region: CASSRDSNQPQHF. CDR3 DNA: TGTGCCAGCAGCCGGGACAGCAATCAGCCCCAGCATTTT.

This clone came up once. This chain links TRBV12-3 or TRBV12-4 with TRBJ2-7; D may be TRBD2 (6 bases). V was clipped by 4 bases and J by 9 bases, with 13 bases between them. CDR3 length: 12 amino acids. CDR3 nucleotides: TGTGCCAGCAGTTCTTCCGGGAGAGTGCAGTACTTC. Encoded protein: CASSSSGRVQYF.

The chain carries TRBV6-5 and TRBJ2-7, with D tentatively TRBD1 (6 bases). The CDR3 is made up of 12 amino acids. Trimming took 7 bases from V and 0 from J, leaving 7 bases between them. In germline, CDR1 is MNHEY, CDR2 SVGAGI. The CDR3 coding sequence is TGTGCCAGCACAGGGGACTCCTACGAGCAGTACTTC. It is translated as CASTGDSYEQYF.

This clone has a single count. The J gene is TRBJ2-5, the V gene TRBV6-5; D might be TRBD1 (5 bases). Per the germline V gene, CDR1 is MNHEY and CDR2 is SVGAGI. V dropped 2 bases and J dropped 3 bases, with 7 bases sitting between them. This CDR3 spans 13 amino acids. The CDR3 DNA reads TGTGCCAGCAGTTACCAGGGAAAAGAGACCCAGTACTTC. It codes for CASSYQGKETQYF.

The chain carries TRBV6-4 and TRBJ2-1, with 8 bases that match TRBD1. This CDR3 has 14 residues. The V segment lost 3 bases and the J segment 4 bases; nucleotides outside the gene matches: 2. The germline CDR1 and CDR2 sequences are MRHNA and SNTAGT. For the CDR3, the DNA is TGTGCCAGCAGTGAGCAGGGGGCTTACAATGAGCAGTTCTTC. Translation: CASSEQGAYNEQFF.

This chain joins TRBV18 and TRBJ2-1, with 14 bases matching TRBD2. V gave up 4 bases and J gave up 8 bases; unmatched junction bases: 7. The germline V gene has CDR1 KGHSH and CDR2 LQKENI. There are 16 residues in the CDR3. The CDR3 is CASSLTSGGALDEQFF. The CDR3 DNA reads TGTGCCAGCTCACTGACTAGCGGGGGGGCCCTGGATGAGCAGTTCTTC.

The V call is TRBV30, the J call TRBJ2-1, with 10 bases lining up with TRBD2. The germline V gene has CDR1 GTSNPN and CDR2 SVGIG (reference sequence). With V trimmed by 2 bases and J by 9 bases, 4 bases remained unmatched. This CDR3 has 13 residues. In DNA, the CDR3 is TGTGCCTGGAGTACCCTAGCGGGGGCTGAGCAGTTCTTC. Its translation is CAWSTLAGAEQFF.

This clone was detected once. This chain connects TRBV5-4 to TRBJ1-1; D is possibly TRBD1 (5 bases). V was shortened by 0 bases and J by 1 base, with 13 bases between the two germline ends. Germline V gene lookup returns CDR1 SGHNT and CDR2 YYREEE (reference sequence). The CDR3 is 16 amino acids. The CDR3 is CASSLAGPLRNTEAFF. The CDR3 nucleotides read TGTGCCAGCAGCTTGGCAGGGCCCCTCAGGAACACTGAAGCTTTCTTT.

The gene calls are TRBV11-2 and TRBJ1-3; D is undetermined. V lost 5 bases and J lost 4, with 15 bases in between. From germline, CDR1 is SGHAT and CDR2 FQNNGV. This CDR3 comprises 15 residues. The CDR3 here is CASSPRRNTGNTIYF. DNA of the CDR3: TGTGCCAGCAGCCCCCGGCGGAATACCGGAAACACCATATATTTT.

V and J are TRBV29-1 and TRBJ2-7; weak D call: TRBD1 (5 bases). Germline CDR1 reads SQVTM; CDR2 reads ANQGSEA. Trimming removed 4 bases at V and 8 bases at J, with 18 bases between. The CDR3 length is 13 residues. CDR3 region: CSVVTARVSKQYF. The CDR3 region has the DNA TGCAGCGTTGTGACGGCCAGGGTCTCGAAGCAGTACTTC.

This chain joins TRBV18 and TRBJ2-1; D remains unclear. CDR3 length: 11 residues. Per germline, CDR1 KGHSH and CDR2 LQKENI. V was pared by 1 base and J by 10 bases, with 5 bases between. The CDR3: CASSPLGEQFF. The CDR3 DNA sequence: TGTGCCAGCTCACCACTGGGAGAGCAGTTCTTC.

The rearrangement uses TRBV28 and TRBJ1-2; D is unclear. Germline-derived CDR1 and CDR2 are MDHEN and SYDVKM. This CDR3 contains 12 residues. The ends were cut back, 3 bases at V and 2 bases at J, with 4 bases in the middle. The CDR3 region is CASSLRNYGYTF. CDR3 sequence (DNA): TGTGCCAGCAGTTTGAGAAACTATGGCTACACCTTC.

This chain connects TRBV28 to TRBJ2-7; TRBD1 matches 11 bases. CDR3 length: 14 residues. Looked up from germline, CDR1 is MDHEN and CDR2 is SYDVKM. V dropped 5 bases and J dropped 7; count of bases not matched to a gene: 7. The CDR3 bases are TGTGCCAGCAGTCCCGGACAGGGGGCGAGGGAGCAGTACTTC. Translated: CASSPGQGAREQYF.

The gene calls are TRBV20-1 and TRBJ2-3; 9 nucleotides align to TRBD2. With 3 bases clipped from V and 6 bases from J, the junction kept 7 bases outside the gene matches. The CDR3 length is 14 residues. The germline V gene encodes CDR1 DFQATT and CDR2 SNEGSKA (reference sequence). CDR3 coding DNA: TGCAGTGCTAGTTGGCGGGGGGGCCGGGATACGCAGTATTTT. It encodes CSASWRGGRDTQYF.

V and J are TRBV28 and TRBJ1-4; D gene uncertain. Germline CDR1 MDHEN, CDR2 SYDVKM. CDR3 length: 15 amino acids. The V gene lost 0 bases and the J gene lost 0 bases, with 5 bases spanning the gap. Here the CDR3 DNA reads TGTGCCAGCAGTTTATGGGGAACAACTAATGAAAAACTGTTTTTT. The encoded protein is CASSLWGTTNEKLFF.

This rearrangement joins TRBV5-5 to TRBJ2-7, with D possibly TRBD2 on 5 matching bases. The CDR3 sequence is 14 residues long. V lost 2 bases to trimming and J lost 0 bases, with 9 bases between them. In germline, CDR1 is SGHKS, CDR2 YYEKEE (reference sequence). This CDR3 reads CASSFRAGSYEQYF. The CDR3 nucleotides read TGTGCCAGCAGCTTTAGGGCGGGCTCCTACGAGCAGTACTTC.

The rearrangement links TRBV19 to TRBJ1-1, with 9 bases lining up with TRBD1. The CDR3 sequence is 13 residues long. Unmatched junction bases numbered 3, after V lost 7 bases and J lost 3 bases. Germline V CDR1 and CDR2: LNHDA, SQIVND (reference sequence). The CDR3 DNA reads TGTGCCAGTAATGGACAGGGGTACACTGAAGCTTTCTTT. This encodes CASNGQGYTEAFF.